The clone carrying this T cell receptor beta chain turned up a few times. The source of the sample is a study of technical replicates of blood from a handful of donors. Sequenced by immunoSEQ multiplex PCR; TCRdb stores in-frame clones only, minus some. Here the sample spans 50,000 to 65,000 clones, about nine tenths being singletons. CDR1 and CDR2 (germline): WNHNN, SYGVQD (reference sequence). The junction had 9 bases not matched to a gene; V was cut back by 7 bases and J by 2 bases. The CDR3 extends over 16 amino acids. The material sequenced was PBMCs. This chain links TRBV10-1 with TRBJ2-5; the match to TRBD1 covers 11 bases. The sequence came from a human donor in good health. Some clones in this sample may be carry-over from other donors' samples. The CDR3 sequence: CASIPSRDRGQETQYF. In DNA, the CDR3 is TGCGCCAGCATCCCCTCTCGGGACAGGGGGCAAGAGACCCAGTACTTC.